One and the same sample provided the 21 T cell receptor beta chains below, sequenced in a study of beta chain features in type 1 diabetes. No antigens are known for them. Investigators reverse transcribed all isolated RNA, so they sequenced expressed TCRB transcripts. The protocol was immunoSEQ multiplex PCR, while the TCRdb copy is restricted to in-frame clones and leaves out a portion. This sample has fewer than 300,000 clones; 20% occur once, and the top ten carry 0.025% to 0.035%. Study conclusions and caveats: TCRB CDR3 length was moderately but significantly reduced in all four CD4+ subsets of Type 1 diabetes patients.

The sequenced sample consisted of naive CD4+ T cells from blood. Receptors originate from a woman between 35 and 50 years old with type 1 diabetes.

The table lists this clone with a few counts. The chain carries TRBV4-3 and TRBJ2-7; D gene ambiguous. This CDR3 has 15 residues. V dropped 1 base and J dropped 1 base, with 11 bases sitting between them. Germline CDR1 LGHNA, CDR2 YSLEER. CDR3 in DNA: TGCGCCAGCAGCCAAGTAGGCAGCGTTTCCTACGAGCAGTACTTC. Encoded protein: CASSQVGSVSYEQYF.

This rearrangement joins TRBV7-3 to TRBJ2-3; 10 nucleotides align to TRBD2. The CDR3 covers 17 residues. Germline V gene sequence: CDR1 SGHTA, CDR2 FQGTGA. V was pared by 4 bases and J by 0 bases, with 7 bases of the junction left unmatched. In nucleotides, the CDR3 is TGTGCCAGCAGCTCTCAACCGACTAGCGGGAGCACAGATACGCAGTATTTT. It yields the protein CASSSQPTSGSTDTQYF.

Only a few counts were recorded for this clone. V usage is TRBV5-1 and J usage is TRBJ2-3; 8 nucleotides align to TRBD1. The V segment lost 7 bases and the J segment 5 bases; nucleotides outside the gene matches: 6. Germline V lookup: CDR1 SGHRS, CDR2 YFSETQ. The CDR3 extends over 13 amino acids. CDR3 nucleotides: TGCGCCAGCGAGTCAGGGGGCCGAGATACGCAGTATTTT. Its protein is CASESGGRDTQYF.

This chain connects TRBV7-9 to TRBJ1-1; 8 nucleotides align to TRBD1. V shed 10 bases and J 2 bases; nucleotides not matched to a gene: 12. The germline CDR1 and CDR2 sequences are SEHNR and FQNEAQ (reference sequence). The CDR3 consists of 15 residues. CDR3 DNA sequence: TGTGCCACATCGGGACAGGCAGCTATTAACACTGAAGCTTTCTTT. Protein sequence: CATSGQAAINTEAFF.

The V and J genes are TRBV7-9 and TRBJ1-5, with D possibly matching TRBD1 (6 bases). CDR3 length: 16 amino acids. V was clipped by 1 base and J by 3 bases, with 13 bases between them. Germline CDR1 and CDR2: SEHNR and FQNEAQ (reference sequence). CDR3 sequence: CASSLDGGRSNQPQHF. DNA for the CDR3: TGTGCCAGCAGCTTAGATGGGGGCCGTTCCAATCAGCCCCAGCATTTT. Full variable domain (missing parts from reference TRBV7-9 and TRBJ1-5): DTGVSQNPRHKITKRGQNVTFRCDPISEHNRLYWYRQTLGQGPEFLTYFQNEAQLEKSRLLSDRFSAERPKGSFSTLEIQRTEQGDSAMYLCASSLDGGRSNQPQHFGDGTRLSIL.

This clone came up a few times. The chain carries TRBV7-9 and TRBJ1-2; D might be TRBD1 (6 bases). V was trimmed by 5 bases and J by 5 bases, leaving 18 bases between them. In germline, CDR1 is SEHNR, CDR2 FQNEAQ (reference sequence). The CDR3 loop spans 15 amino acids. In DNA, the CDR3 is TGTGCCAGCAGCGACCCCGGGACAACTGGTTATGGCTACACCTTC. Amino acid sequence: CASSDPGTTGYGYTF.

The CDR3 loop is CASSFLGRGYTDTQYF. The CDR3 DNA is TGTGCCAGCAGTTTCCTAGGCAGGGGCTACACAGATACGCAGTATTTT. The chain carries TRBV28 and TRBJ2-3; tentative D call: TRBD1 (6 bases). Germline V gene sequence: CDR1 MDHEN, CDR2 SYDVKM. The V end lost 3 bases, the J end lost 2 bases, and 15 bases lay between the germline ends. This CDR3 spans 16 amino acids.

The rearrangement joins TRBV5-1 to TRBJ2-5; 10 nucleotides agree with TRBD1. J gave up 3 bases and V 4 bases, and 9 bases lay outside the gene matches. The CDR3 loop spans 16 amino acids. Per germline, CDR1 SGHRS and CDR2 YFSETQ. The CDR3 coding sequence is TGCGCCAGCAGCCCGACCATCGGACAGGGGGAAGAGACCCAGTACTTC. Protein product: CASSPTIGQGEETQYF.

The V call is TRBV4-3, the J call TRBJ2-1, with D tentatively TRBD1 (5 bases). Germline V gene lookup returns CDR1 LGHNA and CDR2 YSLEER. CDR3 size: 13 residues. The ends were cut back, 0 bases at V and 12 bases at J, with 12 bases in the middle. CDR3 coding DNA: TGCGCCAGCAGCCAAGATCTTCACAGGCCGCAGTTCTTC. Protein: CASSQDLHRPQFF.

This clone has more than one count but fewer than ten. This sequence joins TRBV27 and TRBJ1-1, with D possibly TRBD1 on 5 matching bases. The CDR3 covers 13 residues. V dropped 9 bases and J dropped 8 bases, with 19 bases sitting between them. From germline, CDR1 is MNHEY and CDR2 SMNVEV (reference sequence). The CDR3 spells CASTSETWGEAFF. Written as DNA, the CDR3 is TGTGCCAGTACATCCGAGACATGGGGCGAAGCTTTCTTT.

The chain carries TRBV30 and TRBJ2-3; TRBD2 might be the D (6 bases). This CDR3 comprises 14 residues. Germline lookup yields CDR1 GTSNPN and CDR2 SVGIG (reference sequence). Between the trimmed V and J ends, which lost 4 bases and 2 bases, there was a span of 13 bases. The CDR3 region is CAWISRTITDTQYF. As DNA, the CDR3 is TGTGCCTGGATAAGCAGGACTATCACAGATACGCAGTATTTT.

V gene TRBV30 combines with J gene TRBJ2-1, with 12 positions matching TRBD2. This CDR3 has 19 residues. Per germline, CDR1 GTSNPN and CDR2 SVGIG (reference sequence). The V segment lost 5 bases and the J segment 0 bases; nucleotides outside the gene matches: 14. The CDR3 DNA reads TGTGCCTGGGCAAGACTAGCGGGAGATGGGATAATCTCCTACAATGAGCAGTTCTTC. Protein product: CAWARLAGDGIISYNEQFF.

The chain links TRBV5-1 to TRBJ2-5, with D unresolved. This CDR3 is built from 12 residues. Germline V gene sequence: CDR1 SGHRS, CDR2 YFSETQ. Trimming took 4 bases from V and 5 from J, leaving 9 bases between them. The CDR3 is CASSRPAETQYF. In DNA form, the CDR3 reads TGCGCCAGCAGCCGGCCAGCGGAGACCCAGTACTTC.

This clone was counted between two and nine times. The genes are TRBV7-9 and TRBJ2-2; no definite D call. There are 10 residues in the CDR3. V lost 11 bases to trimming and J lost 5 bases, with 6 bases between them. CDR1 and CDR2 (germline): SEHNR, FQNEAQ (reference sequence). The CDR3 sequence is CAYGTGELFF. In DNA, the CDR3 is TGTGCCTACGGGACCGGGGAGCTGTTTTTT.

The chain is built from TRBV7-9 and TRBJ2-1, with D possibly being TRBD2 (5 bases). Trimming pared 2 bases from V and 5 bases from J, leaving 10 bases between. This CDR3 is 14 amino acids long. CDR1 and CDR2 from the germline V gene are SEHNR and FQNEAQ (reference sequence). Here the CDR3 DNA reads TGTGCCAGCAGCTTACAGGACGGGAACAATGAGCAGTTCTTC. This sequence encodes CASSLQDGNNEQFF.

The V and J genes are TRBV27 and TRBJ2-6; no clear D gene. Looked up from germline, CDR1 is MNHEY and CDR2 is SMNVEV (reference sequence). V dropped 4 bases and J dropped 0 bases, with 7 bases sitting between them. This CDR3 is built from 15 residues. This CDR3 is CASSSWSSGANVLTF. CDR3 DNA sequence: TGTGCCAGCAGTTCATGGAGCTCTGGGGCCAACGTCCTGACTTTC.

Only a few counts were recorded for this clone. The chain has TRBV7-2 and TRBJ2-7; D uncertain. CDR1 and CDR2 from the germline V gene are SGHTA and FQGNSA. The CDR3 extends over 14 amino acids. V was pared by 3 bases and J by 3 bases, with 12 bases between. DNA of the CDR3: TGTGCCAGCAGCTTCCGAGGTGCCATCTACGAGCAGTACTTC. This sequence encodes CASSFRGAIYEQYF.

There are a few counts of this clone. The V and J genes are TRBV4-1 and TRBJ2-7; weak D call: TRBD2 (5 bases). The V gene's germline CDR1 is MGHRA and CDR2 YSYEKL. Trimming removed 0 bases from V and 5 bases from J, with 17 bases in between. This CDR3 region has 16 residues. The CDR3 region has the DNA TGCGCCAGCAGCCAAGATCCCGGGGTTGGGTTTAACGAGCAGTACTTC. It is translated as CASSQDPGVGFNEQYF.

CDR3 region: CASSGTPQETQYF. The CDR3 DNA is TGTGCCAGCAGCGGGACACCCCAAGAGACCCAGTACTTC. The chain uses TRBV7-9 and TRBJ2-5; D perhaps matches TRBD1 (6 bases). This CDR3 contains 13 residues. V shed 5 bases and J shed 1 base, with 8 bases lying between them. Germline V CDR1 and CDR2: SEHNR, FQNEAQ (reference sequence).

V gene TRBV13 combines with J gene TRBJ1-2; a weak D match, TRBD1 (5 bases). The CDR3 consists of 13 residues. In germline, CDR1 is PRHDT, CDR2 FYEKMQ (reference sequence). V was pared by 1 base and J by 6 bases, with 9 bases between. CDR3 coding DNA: TGTGCCAGCAGCTTAGTCGGGGGAGATGGCTACACCTTC. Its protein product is CASSLVGGDGYTF.

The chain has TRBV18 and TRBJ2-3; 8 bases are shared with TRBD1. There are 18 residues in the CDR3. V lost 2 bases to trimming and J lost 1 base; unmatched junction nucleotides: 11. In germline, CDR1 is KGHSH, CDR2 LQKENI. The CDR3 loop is CASSPLPVTGAGTDTQYF. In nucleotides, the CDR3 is TGTGCCAGCTCACCATTACCCGTGACAGGGGCGGGCACAGATACGCAGTATTTT.